This TCR beta chain derives from a study of T cell responses to AZD1222 COVID-19 vaccine. Profiled with immunoSEQ multiplex PCR; TCRdb holds only in-frame clones, not every one. The sample consists of 150,000 or so clones, 75% to 85% of them appearing once. Regarding this clone: Antigen unknown.

Whole-study findings and limits: The donor cohort was predominantly white British with a female majority, and clonal diversity may have been underestimated. At baseline, seropositivity was found in only 6 or 7 AZD1222 recipients. Reportedly, nearly half the spike-specific TCRs target unmutated variant regions.

The sequence came from an adult in good health. Material: peripheral blood, obtained on day 0 of MenACWY control vaccination.

Here the CDR3 DNA reads TGCGCCAGCAGTGATGGTTCGGCAGGGGATAGCGATGAGCAGTTCTTC. Residues: CASSDGSAGDSDEQFF. The V and J genes are TRBV10-1 and TRBJ2-1; weak D call: TRBD1 (6 bases). Germline lookup yields CDR1 WNHNN and CDR2 SYGVQD (reference sequence). The CDR3 length is 16 residues. Trimming took 3 bases from V and 8 from J, leaving 20 bases between them.